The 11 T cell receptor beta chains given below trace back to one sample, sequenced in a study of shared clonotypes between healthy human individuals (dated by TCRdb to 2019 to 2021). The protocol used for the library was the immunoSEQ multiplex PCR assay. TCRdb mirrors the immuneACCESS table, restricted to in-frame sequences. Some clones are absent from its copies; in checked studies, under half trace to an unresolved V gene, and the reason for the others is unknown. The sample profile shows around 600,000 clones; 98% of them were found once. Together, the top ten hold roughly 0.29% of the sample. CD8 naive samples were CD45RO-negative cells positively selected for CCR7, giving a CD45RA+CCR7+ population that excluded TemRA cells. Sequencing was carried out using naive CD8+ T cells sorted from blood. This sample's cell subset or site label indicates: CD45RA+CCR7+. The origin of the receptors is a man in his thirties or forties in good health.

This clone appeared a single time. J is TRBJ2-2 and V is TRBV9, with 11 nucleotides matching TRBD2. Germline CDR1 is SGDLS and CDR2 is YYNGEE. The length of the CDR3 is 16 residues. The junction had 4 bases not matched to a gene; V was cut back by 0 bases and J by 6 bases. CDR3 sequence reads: CASSVAGSGRAGELFF. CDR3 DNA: TGTGCCAGCAGCGTAGCTGGTAGCGGGAGGGCCGGGGAGCTGTTTTTT.

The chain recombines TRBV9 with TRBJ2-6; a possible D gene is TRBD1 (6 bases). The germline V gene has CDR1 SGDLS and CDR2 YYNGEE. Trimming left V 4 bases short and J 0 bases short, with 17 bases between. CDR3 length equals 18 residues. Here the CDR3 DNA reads TGTGCCAGCAGCACATCCCGGACAGAATTCTCTGGGGCCAACGTCCTGACTTTC. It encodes CASSTSRTEFSGANVLTF.

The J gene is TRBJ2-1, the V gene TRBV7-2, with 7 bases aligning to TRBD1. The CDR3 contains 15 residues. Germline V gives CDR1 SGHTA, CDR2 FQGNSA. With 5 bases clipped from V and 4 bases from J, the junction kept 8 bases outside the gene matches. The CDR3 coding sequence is TGTGCCAGCAGCCCCGGGACAGCCTTTTACAATGAGCAGTTCTTC. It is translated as CASSPGTAFYNEQFF. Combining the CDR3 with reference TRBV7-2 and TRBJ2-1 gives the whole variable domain GAGVSQSPSNKVTEKGKDVELRCDPISGHTALYWYRQSLGQGLEFLIYFQGNSAPDKSGLPSDRFSAERTGGSVSTLTIQRTQQEDSAVYLCASSPGTAFYNEQFFGPGTRLTVL.

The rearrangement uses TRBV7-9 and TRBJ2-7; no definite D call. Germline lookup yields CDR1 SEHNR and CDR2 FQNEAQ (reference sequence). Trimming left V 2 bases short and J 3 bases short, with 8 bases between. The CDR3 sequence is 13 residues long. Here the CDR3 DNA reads TGTGCCAGCAGCTTATCGGACGACTACGAGCAGTACTTC. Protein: CASSLSDDYEQYF.

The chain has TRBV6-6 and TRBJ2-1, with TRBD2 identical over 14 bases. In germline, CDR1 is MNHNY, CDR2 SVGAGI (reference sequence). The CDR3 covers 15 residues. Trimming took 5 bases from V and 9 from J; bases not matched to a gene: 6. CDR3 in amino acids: CASSTRTSGRFEQFF. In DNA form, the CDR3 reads TGTGCCAGCAGTACTCGGACTAGCGGGAGGTTTGAGCAGTTCTTC.

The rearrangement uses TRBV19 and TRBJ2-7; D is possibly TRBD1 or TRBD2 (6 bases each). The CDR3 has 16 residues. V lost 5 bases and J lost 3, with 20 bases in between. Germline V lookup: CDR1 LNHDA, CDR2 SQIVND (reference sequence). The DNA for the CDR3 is TGTGCCAGTAGTCCTTTGGGGGGCACCAGGGGCTACGAGCAGTACTTC. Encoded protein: CASSPLGGTRGYEQYF.

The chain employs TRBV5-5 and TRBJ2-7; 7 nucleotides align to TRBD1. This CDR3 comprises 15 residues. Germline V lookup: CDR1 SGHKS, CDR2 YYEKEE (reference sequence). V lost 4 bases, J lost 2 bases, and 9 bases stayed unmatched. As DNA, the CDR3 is TGTGCCAGCAGCAGCAGGGACAGCGACCCCTACGAGCAGTACTTC. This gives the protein CASSSRDSDPYEQYF.

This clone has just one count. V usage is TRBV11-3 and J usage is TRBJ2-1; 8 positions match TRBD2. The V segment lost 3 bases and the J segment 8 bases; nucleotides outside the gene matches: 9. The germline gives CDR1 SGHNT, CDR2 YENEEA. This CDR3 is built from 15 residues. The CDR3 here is CASSLTTGGPHEQFF. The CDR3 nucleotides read TGTGCCAGCAGCTTGACGACGGGAGGGCCCCATGAGCAGTTCTTC.

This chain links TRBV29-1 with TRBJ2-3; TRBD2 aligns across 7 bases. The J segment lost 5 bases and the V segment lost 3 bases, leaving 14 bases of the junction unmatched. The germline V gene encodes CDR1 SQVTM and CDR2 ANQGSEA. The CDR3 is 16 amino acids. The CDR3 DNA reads TGCAGCGTTGATCTCGTACTAGCGCCCCTGGGAGATACGCAGTATTTT. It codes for CSVDLVLAPLGDTQYF.

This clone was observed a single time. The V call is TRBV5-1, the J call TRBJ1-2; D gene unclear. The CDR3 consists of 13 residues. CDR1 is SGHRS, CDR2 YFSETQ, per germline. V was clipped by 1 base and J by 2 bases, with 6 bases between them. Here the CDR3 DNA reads TGCGCCAGCAGCTTGAACAGCAACTATGGCTACACCTTC. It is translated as CASSLNSNYGYTF.

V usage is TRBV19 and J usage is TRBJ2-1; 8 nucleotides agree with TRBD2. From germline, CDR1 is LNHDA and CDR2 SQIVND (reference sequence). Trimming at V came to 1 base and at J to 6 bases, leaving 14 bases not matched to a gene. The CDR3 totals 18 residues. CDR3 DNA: TGTGCCAGTAGTATAGCCACAGACCTAGCGGGCCCCCTCAATGAGCAGTTCTTC. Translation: CASSIATDLAGPLNEQFF.